This TCR beta chain was recovered during a study of T cells in women clearing cervical HPV infection (dated by TCRdb to 2017 to 2018). Background for the entire study: Cases were 20 to 25 women with histologically confirmed HPV16-related CIN3 or worse, including 2 invasive cancers. Cases and controls were matched on year of sample collection and on age within five years. Among cases, blood sampling occurred a median of about 150 days after lesion detection, with an interquartile range of 90 to 200 days. Since only a few of the women had HLA typing available, the possibility that HLA type was acting as a confounder could not be ruled out. Case blood was taken at the visit when the lesion was first identified, whereas control blood was taken when infection was no longer detected. The 25 or so controls were women who cleared a single incident HPV16 infection within 12 months without developing precancer or cancer. An exploratory proof-of-principle case-control study, nested within the Guanacaste HPV Natural History Study in Costa Rica, was conducted to compare TCR repertoires across cervical HPV16 outcomes. In the parent cohort, approximately 9,900 women aged 18 or older were enrolled in Guanacaste, Costa Rica, during about 1993 to 1994 and then followed for less than 8 years. Cases had a median age of roughly 35 years compared with roughly 41 for controls, and baseline characteristics showed no significant differences between the groups. As quality controls, five blinded duplicates were added to each group, bringing the total to approximately 60 samples made up of around 50 participants and approximately 10 replicates. Paper-wide results and their limitations: Across sequencing depths, CIN3+ cases showed significantly higher TCR repertoire richness than controls, but evenness did not differ between the groups. T-cell numbers per sample were unknown, so richness differences could reflect varying T-cell content rather than repertoire biology. TRBV6-7 relative abundance was lower in cases than in controls (roughly 0.11% versus 0.16%; Bonferroni P = 0.0008). The cross-sectional design could not show whether the associations came before the infection or were a result of it, and neither effector/memory subsets nor HPV-specific T cells were isolated. By combining richness with V gene abundances, random forest classifiers separated cases from controls with an estimated AUC of 0.83.

Every participant had a single incident cervical HPV16 infection, and women with prevalent HPV16 infections were excluded. Cervical HPV DNA was detected with MY09/MY11 PCR, and genotyping was done with dot-blot hybridization. Approximately 15 mL of heparinized blood were centrifuged, and the buffy coat was split into aliquots, frozen at -30 degrees C, and then kept at -80 degrees C. QIAGEN kits were used to extract genomic DNA from buffy coat specimens. TCR beta CDR3 regions were amplified by multiplex PCR using the immunoSEQ assay from an average of around 1,200 ng genomic DNA per sample. The assay corrected primer bias using a complete synthetic TCR repertoire to establish an amplification baseline. The amplicons were sequenced using the Illumina platform. Concerning the study's data processing: Sequences were error-corrected by clustering with frequency ratios and a modified nearest-neighbor algorithm and were then analyzed in the immunoSEQ Analyzer with IMGT gene definitions. At each rarefaction depth, TCR richness and evenness were averaged over 20 rarefaction repeats, and samples with fewer sequences than the depth were excluded. Wilcoxon rank sum tests with FDR correction were used to compare V, D and J gene relative abundances between the groups. An intraclass correlation of around 96% for TCR richness and an average of roughly 80% across 66 gene segments were obtained from the blinded duplicates. TCRdb provides this immuneACCESS table in a form limited to in-frame rearrangements. Some clones are lacking; in checked studies, under half of them reflect an unresolved V gene, and why the rest are absent is not known. For V, J and clone size, that table is used; D and trimming come from the DNA. The table for this sample records nearly 20,000 clones. The ten largest account for about 3% of the sample.

Points on this clone: The clone's antigen remains unknown. The read finishes 3 residues shy of the CDR3 end, and the germline J gene is used to complete it.

Relative to germline, V is 0 bases shorter and J is 4 bases shorter, with 10 bases between their ends. CDR1 and CDR2 are read off the germline V gene as KGHSH and LQKENI. The CDR3 runs 15 residues from the cysteine to the phenylalanine. The CDR3 was read in part: 36 bases, with the frame set at base 1. Sequencing was carried out using blood buffy coat. The TCR was taken from a woman between 18 and 70 years old with a cervical HPV16 infection that either progressed to CIN3+ or cleared (not recorded which). The rearrangement joined TRBV18 to TRBJ1-3; a tentative D call is TRBD1 (5 bases match). This receptor has the CDR3 CASSPPGGNGNTIYF. The sequenced CDR3 bases are TGTGCCAGCTCACCACCCGGGGGGAACGGAAACACC.